These 27 T cell receptor beta chains were sequenced from one sample in a study of radiotherapy plus CTLA-4 blockade in lung cancer. Repertoires were generated with immunoSEQ multiplex PCR, while TCRdb's copy carries only in-frame clones and drops some. The sample yields about 51,000 clones, 70% to 80% seen once. The sample here was peripheral blood, taken from a patient treated with radiotherapy plus ipilimumab. The receptors originated from a human donor with non-small cell lung cancer who had a complete response to radiotherapy plus ipilimumab.

The chain links TRBV27 to TRBJ1-5, with 7 bases matching TRBD1. The junction had 4 bases not matched to a gene; V was cut back by 3 bases and J by 5 bases. The CDR3 totals 14 residues. Germline V gives CDR1 MNHEY, CDR2 SMNVEV (reference sequence). The CDR3: CASSLTGIDQPQHF. Here the CDR3 DNA reads TGTGCCAGCAGTTTGACAGGGATCGATCAGCCCCAGCATTTT.

V is TRBV28 and J is TRBJ1-5; TRBD1 matches at 9 bases. Germline V gene lookup returns CDR1 MDHEN and CDR2 SYDVKM. The V and J ends lost 7 bases and 1 base, in that order; junction bases with no gene match: 5. The CDR3 length is 15 residues. The CDR3 protein is CASKTGGASNQPQHF. The CDR3 nucleotides read TGTGCCAGCAAAACAGGGGGCGCGAGCAATCAGCCCCAGCATTTT.

This chain links TRBV13 with TRBJ1-2, with TRBD1 matching over 8 bases. The CDR3 is 14 residues long. CDR1 and CDR2 (germline): PRHDT, FYEKMQ (reference sequence). V gave up 6 bases and J gave up 1 base; unmatched junction bases: 4. CDR3 in DNA: TGTGCCAGCAGTCGCGACAGGGGTAACTATGGCTACACCTTC. Its protein is CASSRDRGNYGYTF.

The chain links TRBV2 to TRBJ1-5; TRBD1 matches at 7 bases. Per the germline V gene, CDR1 is SNHLY and CDR2 is FYNNEI. The CDR3 totals 15 residues. V gave up 6 bases and J gave up 0 bases; unmatched junction bases: 5. The CDR3 protein is CASSRDSGSNQPQHF. The CDR3 DNA follows: TGTGCCAGCAGCCGGGACAGCGGTAGCAATCAGCCCCAGCATTTT.

The rearrangement uses TRBV7-2 and TRBJ1-2; the D gene is possibly TRBD1 (5 bases). The ends were cut back, 1 base at V and 4 bases at J, with 7 bases in the middle. CDR1 and CDR2 (germline): SGHTA, FQGNSA. The CDR3 length is 13 residues. CDR3 in DNA: TGTGCCAGCAGCTTAGGGACAACCTATGGCTACACCTTC. It specifies CASSLGTTYGYTF.

This clone was seen a few times. The V gene is TRBV2, the J gene TRBJ1-3, with a possible D match to TRBD1 (5 bases). Germline CDR1 and CDR2: SNHLY and FYNNEI. The CDR3 consists of 14 residues. V dropped 6 bases and J dropped 0 bases, with 9 bases sitting between them. The CDR3 here is CASREGSSGNTIYF. In DNA form, the CDR3 reads TGTGCCAGCAGGGAGGGGAGCTCTGGAAACACCATATATTTT.

This sequence joins TRBV5-1 and TRBJ1-3; D not resolved. The CDR3 loop spans 16 amino acids. CDR1 is SGHRS and CDR2 is YFSETQ in the germline V gene. V was clipped by 3 bases and J by 2 bases, with 15 bases between them. This CDR3 is CASSYGSDSPGNTIYF. In DNA form, the CDR3 reads TGCGCCAGCAGCTACGGGTCAGACTCACCTGGAAACACCATATATTTT.

This clone was observed a few times. The chain uses TRBV15 and TRBJ2-2; D may be TRBD1 (6 bases). This CDR3 has 20 amino acids. The ends were cut back, 1 base at V and 5 bases at J, with 26 bases in the middle. Germline lookup yields CDR1 LNHNV and CDR2 YYDKDF (reference sequence). The CDR3 loop reads CATSRGSVKVWDQGTGELFF. CDR3 coding DNA: TGTGCCACCAGCAGAGGATCTGTAAAAGTATGGGACCAGGGGACCGGGGAGCTGTTTTTT. The full variable domain, in which reference TRBV15 and TRBJ2-2 provide the parts outside the CDR3, is DAMVIQNPRYQVTQFGKPVTLSCSQTLNHNVMYWYQQKSSQAPKLLFHYYDKDFNNEADTPDNFQSRRPNTSFCFLDIRSPGLGDTAMYLCATSRGSVKVWDQGTGELFFGEGSRLTVL.

In nucleotides, the CDR3 is TGTGCCAGAAAGCGGGACACTTCGTTGTTGAACACTGAAGCTTTCTTT. This gives the protein CARKRDTSLLNTEAFF. The genes are TRBV2 and TRBJ1-1; maybe TRBD1 (6 bases). V lost 9 bases, J lost 0 bases, and 20 bases lay in between. The V gene's germline CDR1 is SNHLY and CDR2 FYNNEI. The CDR3 runs to 16 residues. Filled out from reference TRBV2 and TRBJ1-1, the complete variable domain reads EPEVTQTPSHQVTQMGQEVILRCVPISNHLYFYWYRQILGQKVEFLVSFYNNEISEKSEIFDDQFSVERPDGSNFTLKIRSTKLEDSAMYFCARKRDTSLLNTEAFFGQGTRLTVV.

This chain joins TRBV6-5 and TRBJ1-2; 8 bases are shared with TRBD1. Per germline, CDR1 MNHEY and CDR2 SVGAGI. V was pared by 6 bases and J by 2 bases, with 2 bases of the junction left unmatched. CDR3 size: 13 residues. The CDR3 reads CASRGDRNYGYTF. The CDR3 DNA reads as TGTGCCAGCAGGGGGGACAGGAACTATGGCTACACCTTC.

This chain links TRBV30 with TRBJ1-1; TRBD1 agrees at 8 bases. Germline trimming cut 2 bases from V and 3 bases from J; bases unmatched to any gene: 2. The CDR3 totals 13 residues. Germline values: CDR1 GTSNPN, CDR2 SVGIG (reference sequence). The CDR3 sequence is CAWSSDRDTEAFF. CDR3 DNA: TGTGCCTGGAGTTCGGACAGGGACACTGAAGCTTTCTTT.

V and J are TRBV11-2 and TRBJ2-7; 8 nucleotides match TRBD2. The ends lost 5 bases at V and 3 bases at J; junction bases unmatched: 9. The CDR3 has 15 residues. Germline CDR1 reads SGHAT; CDR2 reads FQNNGV. The CDR3 loop is CASSIQRGSFYEQYF. The CDR3 nucleotides read TGTGCCAGCAGCATACAGCGGGGGAGCTTCTACGAGCAGTACTTC.

The chain uses TRBV6-1 and TRBJ1-2; TRBD1 is a possible D gene (5 bases). The CDR3 totals 15 residues. Germline loops: CDR1 MNHNS, CDR2 SASEGT. V was clipped by 1 base and J by 7 bases, with 16 bases between them. The DNA of the CDR3 is TGTGCCAGCAGTGAAGAGTTCGGGGCCGGGGGTGGCTACACCTTC. This encodes CASSEEFGAGGGYTF.

This sequence joins TRBV9 and TRBJ1-1; D is ambiguous. The CDR3 covers 13 residues. The germline CDR1 and CDR2 sequences are SGDLS and YYNGEE. V was shortened by 0 bases and J by 4 bases, with 7 bases between the two germline ends. The CDR3 DNA reads TGTGCCAGCAGCGTAGGGCAATCCACTGAAGCTTTCTTT. It is translated as CASSVGQSTEAFF.

J is TRBJ2-4 and V is TRBV10-1; TRBD2 matches at 8 bases. This CDR3 has 15 amino acids. V trimming: 3 bases; J trimming: 9 bases; junction bases outside the gene matches: 10. CDR1 and CDR2 (germline): WNHNN, SYGVQD (reference sequence). The DNA for the CDR3 is TGCGCCAGCAGTGATACAGCGGGAGTTGTCGGCATTCAGTACTTC. Amino acids: CASSDTAGVVGIQYF.

The V call is TRBV7-9, the J call TRBJ2-1; TRBD1 might be the D (6 bases). V lost 1 base and J 4 bases, leaving 11 bases between the germline ends. This CDR3 region has 15 residues. Germline assignment: CDR1 SEHNR and CDR2 FQNEAQ (reference sequence). CDR3 DNA: TGTGCCAGCAGCTTAGTAGGGACACGATACAATGAGCAGTTCTTC. Translating it yields CASSLVGTRYNEQFF.

The V call is TRBV6-5, the J call TRBJ2-1; possibly TRBD1 for D (5 bases). Germline V lookup: CDR1 MNHEY, CDR2 SVGAGI. Trimming removed 6 bases from V and 7 bases from J, with 19 bases in between. This CDR3 has 15 residues. CDR3 in DNA: TGTGCCAGCAGATATGACAGAGATTTAACAAATGAGCAGTTCTTC. This gives the protein CASRYDRDLTNEQFF.

The gene calls are TRBV5-1 and TRBJ1-6; no definite D call. Trimming took off 5 bases at V and 2 bases at J, with 5 bases between the two ends. The germline gives CDR1 SGHRS, CDR2 YFSETQ. The CDR3 totals 13 residues. The CDR3 sequence: CASRLAYNSPLHF. Here the CDR3 DNA reads TGCGCCAGCAGACTAGCCTATAATTCACCCCTCCACTTT.

The chain employs TRBV9 and TRBJ1-5, with 8 bases fitting TRBD1. Trimming removed 4 bases from V and 0 bases from J; junction bases left unmatched: 9. The length of the CDR3 is 17 residues. Per the germline V gene, CDR1 is SGDLS and CDR2 is YYNGEE. This CDR3 is CASSLGDRPYSNQPQHF. In nucleotides, the CDR3 is TGTGCCAGCAGCCTGGGGGACAGGCCTTATAGCAATCAGCCCCAGCATTTT.

The chain has TRBV5-4 and TRBJ2-1; D ambiguous. CDR3 length: 12 amino acids. The germline gives CDR1 SGHNT, CDR2 YYREEE (reference sequence). Trimming left V 4 bases short and J 7 bases short, with 9 bases between. CDR3 bases: TGTGCCAGCAGCCCTCAGGTTAATGAGCAGTTCTTC. It encodes CASSPQVNEQFF.

This chain connects TRBV5-1 to TRBJ1-1, with D possibly being TRBD1 (5 bases). Germline V gene data show CDR1 as SGHRS and CDR2 as YFSETQ. There are 17 residues in the CDR3. V was cut by 0 bases and J by 5 bases, with 20 bases left in between. CDR3 residues: CASSLGRDGGGWTEAFF. The CDR3 DNA sequence: TGCGCCAGCAGCTTGGGGAGGGACGGTGGAGGATGGACTGAAGCTTTCTTT.

The CDR3 loop reads CASSPLGGQGAVYGEAFF. CDR3 bases: TGCGCCAGCAGCCCACTAGGGGGACAGGGGGCAGTGTATGGTGAAGCTTTCTTT. J is TRBJ1-1 and V is TRBV5-1; 12 bases map to TRBD1. Germline-derived CDR1 and CDR2 are SGHRS and YFSETQ. After removal of 4 bases from V and 7 bases from J, the junction contained 17 bases not matched to a gene. The CDR3 spans 18 residues.

The chain couples TRBV2 to TRBJ2-1; the match to TRBD2 covers 8 bases. V was pared by 6 bases and J by 15 bases, with 10 bases of the junction left unmatched. CDR1 and CDR2 (germline): SNHLY, FYNNEI. This CDR3 is 12 amino acids long. The CDR3 loop reads CASRVTGLVLFF. CDR3 nucleotide sequence: TGTGCCAGCAGGGTAACGGGACTAGTTCTGTTCTTC.

The chain carries TRBV6-5 and TRBJ2-2; perhaps TRBD1 as D (6 bases). Trimming removed 4 bases from V and 6 bases from J, with 6 bases in between. CDR1 and CDR2 from the germline V gene are MNHEY and SVGAGI. The CDR3 length is 12 residues. The CDR3, as DNA: TGTGCCAGCAGTTGGGGGCCCGGGGAGCTGTTTTTT. Translated, it gives CASSWGPGELFF.

The rearrangement joins TRBV5-1 to TRBJ1-1, with 10 bases that match TRBD1. The J segment lost 5 bases and the V segment lost 4 bases, leaving 5 bases of the junction unmatched. The germline gives CDR1 SGHRS, CDR2 YFSETQ. The CDR3 is 14 residues long. The CDR3 DNA is TGCGCCAGCAGCCGGGACAGGGGTAGGACTGAAGCTTTCTTT. It specifies CASSRDRGRTEAFF.

The genes are TRBV6-5 and TRBJ1-2, with D unresolved. CDR3 size: 14 residues. V was clipped by 0 bases and J by 4 bases, with 9 bases between them. Germline CDR1 MNHEY, CDR2 SVGAGI. CDR3 nucleotides: TGTGCCAGCAGTTACTCCTCGTTTCTCTATGGCTACACCTTC. Amino acid sequence: CASSYSSFLYGYTF.

The chain couples TRBV29-1 to TRBJ2-5, with TRBD1 as a possible D gene (6 bases). CDR1 is SQVTM, CDR2 ANQGSEA, per germline. The CDR3 is 14 residues long. Trimming stripped 4 bases from V and 4 bases from J, with 16 bases between. CDR3 in amino acids: CSVVRGRGRETQYF. CDR3 DNA: TGCAGCGTTGTACGAGGCAGGGGTCGAGAGACCCAGTACTTC.